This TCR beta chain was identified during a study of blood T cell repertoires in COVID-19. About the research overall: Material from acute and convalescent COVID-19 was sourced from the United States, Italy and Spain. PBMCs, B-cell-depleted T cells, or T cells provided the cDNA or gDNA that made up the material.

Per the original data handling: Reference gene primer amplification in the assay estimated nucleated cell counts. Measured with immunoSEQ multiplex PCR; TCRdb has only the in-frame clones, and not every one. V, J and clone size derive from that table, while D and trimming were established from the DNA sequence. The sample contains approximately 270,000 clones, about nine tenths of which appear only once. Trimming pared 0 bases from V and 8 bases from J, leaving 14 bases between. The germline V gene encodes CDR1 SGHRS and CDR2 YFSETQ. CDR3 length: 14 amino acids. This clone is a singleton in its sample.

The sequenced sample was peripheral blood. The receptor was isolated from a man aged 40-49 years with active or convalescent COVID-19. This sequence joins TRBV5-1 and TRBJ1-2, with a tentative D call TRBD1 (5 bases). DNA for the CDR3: TGCGCCAGCAGCTTGGCCCAGCAGGGTGAAGGCTACACCTTC. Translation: CASSLAQQGEGYTF.